The 15 T cell receptor beta chains below were found in one sample sequenced in a study of blood T cell repertoires in COVID-19. This table comes from immunoSEQ multiplex PCR, and its TCRdb copy is limited to in-frame clones, with some not included. The sample yields approximately 220,000 clones, 85% to 90% seen once. The sample comprised peripheral blood. These receptors came from a man aged 60 to 69 with acute or convalescent COVID-19.

The chain is built from TRBV7-8 and TRBJ2-3; TRBD2 matches 14 bases. This CDR3 spans 15 amino acids. V trimming: 5 bases; J trimming: 6 bases; junction bases outside the gene matches: 4. Germline V CDR1 and CDR2: SGHVS, FQNEAQ. CDR3 DNA: TGTGCCAGCAGCCGGACTAGCGGGGGGCGGGATACGCAGTATTTT. This sequence encodes CASSRTSGGRDTQYF.

This chain uses TRBV14 with TRBJ2-3; 15 bases are shared with TRBD2. The CDR3 has 16 residues. J was trimmed by 5 bases and V by 3 bases; bases with no gene match: 3. The germline gives CDR1 SGHDN, CDR2 FVKESK. The CDR3 DNA sequence: TGTGCCAGCAGCCACCGGACTAGCGGGGGGGGAGATACGCAGTATTTT. Translation: CASSHRTSGGGDTQYF. Variable domain in full (rest from reference TRBV14 and TRBJ2-3): EAGVTQFPSHSVIEKGQTVTLRCDPISGHDNLYWYRRVMGKEIKFLLHFVKESKQDESGMPNNRFLAERTGGTYSTLKVQPAELEDSGVYFCASSHRTSGGGDTQYFGPGTRLTVL.

This clone was detected a few times. The V gene is TRBV6-2 or TRBV6-3, the J gene TRBJ2-3; maybe TRBD2 (5 bases). The germline gives CDR1 MNHEY, CDR2 SVGEGT. This CDR3 spans 13 amino acids. Trimming stripped 0 bases from V and 6 bases from J, with 7 bases between. The CDR3 nucleotides read TGTGCCAGCAGTTACTCGTCGGGGGATACGCAGTATTTT. Translation gives CASSYSSGDTQYF.

The J gene is TRBJ1-1, the V gene TRBV13; 8 nucleotides agree with TRBD1. Germline V gene lookup returns CDR1 PRHDT and CDR2 FYEKMQ (reference sequence). The CDR3 contains 15 residues. After removal of 5 bases from V and 1 base from J, the junction contained 6 bases not matched to a gene. The DNA of the CDR3 is TGTGCCAGCAGCCTACCCGGGACAGGGAACACTGAAGCTTTCTTT. Encoded protein: CASSLPGTGNTEAFF. Looking up the rest from reference TRBV13 and TRBJ1-1 gives the full variable domain: AAGVIQSPRHLIKEKRETATLKCYPIPRHDTVYWYQQGPGQDPQFLISFYEKMQSDKGSIPDRFSAQQFSDYHSELNMSSLELGDSALYFCASSLPGTGNTEAFFGQGTRLTVV.

The chain uses TRBV4-2 and TRBJ1-4; 7 positions agree with TRBD1. Germline CDR1 and CDR2: LGHNA and YNFKEQ. This CDR3 spans 18 amino acids. J gave up 2 bases and V 0 bases, and 9 bases lay outside the gene matches. The CDR3, as DNA: TGTGCCAGCAGCCAAGAGACTCGTTTGACAGGGACTAATGAAAAACTGTTTTTT. It translates to CASSQETRLTGTNEKLFF.

The rearrangement joins TRBV7-9 to TRBJ2-4; D remains ambiguous. The CDR3 covers 15 residues. The V and J ends lost 5 bases and 0 bases respectively, with 11 bases between them. Per the germline V gene, CDR1 is SEHNR and CDR2 is FQNEAQ (reference sequence). The CDR3 here is CASSAEEVAKNIQYF. The CDR3 DNA reads TGTGCCAGCAGCGCCGAGGAAGTAGCCAAAAACATTCAGTACTTC.

The chain carries TRBV7-7 and TRBJ1-3, with D perhaps matching TRBD1 (6 bases). The CDR3 consists of 16 residues. V lost 5 bases to trimming and J lost 0 bases, with 14 bases between them. The V gene's germline CDR1 is SSHAT and CDR2 FNYEAQ (reference sequence). CDR3 region: CASSNFGQISGNTIYF. For the CDR3, the DNA is TGTGCCAGCAGCAACTTCGGACAGATCTCTGGAAACACCATATATTTT.

V and J are TRBV4-2 and TRBJ2-3; 14 bases are shared with TRBD2. Germline lookup yields CDR1 LGHNA and CDR2 YNFKEQ. This CDR3 region has 19 residues. The V and J ends lost 0 bases and 3 bases, in that order; junction bases with no gene match: 8. This CDR3 reads CASSQDRLAGGLSTDTQYF. Here the CDR3 DNA reads TGTGCCAGCAGCCAAGATAGACTAGCGGGGGGGCTTTCGACAGATACGCAGTATTTT.

Details on this clone: The junction departs from germline at one end; a sequencing error may be responsible. The chain combines TRBV5-1 with TRBJ1-1; a weak D match, TRBD1 (5 bases). This CDR3 has 15 residues. The V gene's germline CDR1 is SGHRS and CDR2 YFSETQ. CDR3 in amino acids: CASGPAGVGNAEAFF. CDR3 bases: TGCGCCAGCGGCCCAGCGGGGGTGGGGAACGCTGAAGCTTTCTTT.

Written as DNA, the CDR3 is TGCGCCAGCAGCTACGAGACGAATGACAGGGCCACTGGAAACACCATATATTTT. As protein: CASSYETNDRATGNTIYF. The genes are TRBV5-1 and TRBJ1-3; 7 nucleotides match TRBD1. With V trimmed by 3 bases and J by 2 bases, 14 bases remained unmatched. The CDR3 covers 18 residues. Germline-derived CDR1 and CDR2 are SGHRS and YFSETQ. The whole variable domain, filled in from reference TRBV5-1 and TRBJ1-3, reads KAGVTQTPRYLIKTRGQQVTLSCSPISGHRSVSWYQQTPGQGLQFLFEYFSETQRNKGNFPGRFSGRQFSNSRSEMNVSTLELGDSALYLCASSYETNDRATGNTIYFGEGSWLTVV.

V is TRBV3-1 (or the pseudogene TRBV3-2) and J is TRBJ2-3; TRBD2 matches 9 bases. The germline CDR1 and CDR2 sequences are LGHDT and YNNKEL (reference sequence). The V and J ends lost 8 bases and 5 bases, in that order; junction bases with no gene match: 8. CDR3 length equals 14 residues. The CDR3 region is CASGLAGARDTQYF. Written as DNA, the CDR3 is TGTGCCAGCGGGTTAGCGGGAGCAAGAGATACGCAGTATTTT.

The rearrangement links TRBV5-1 to TRBJ2-1, with D possibly called TRBD1 or TRBD2 (5 bases each). Germline values: CDR1 SGHRS, CDR2 YFSETQ. The CDR3 sequence is 15 residues long. Trimming shortened V by 4 bases and J by 9 bases, and 20 bases separated the two germline ends. The CDR3: CASSLEVDRGTEQFF. The DNA for the CDR3 is TGCGCCAGCAGCCTGGAGGTGGATAGGGGTACTGAGCAGTTCTTC.

DNA of the CDR3: TGTGCTAGTGGTTTGGGAGGAAACACTGAAGCTTTCTTT. It is translated as CASGLGGNTEAFF. This chain links TRBV12-5 with TRBJ1-1; D gene uncertain. The V gene lost 1 base and the J gene lost 2 bases, with 5 bases spanning the gap. The CDR3 covers 13 residues. Germline values: CDR1 LGHNT, CDR2 FRNRAP.

V gene TRBV4-3 combines with J gene TRBJ1-3; possibly TRBD1 for D (5 bases). The CDR3 sequence is 17 residues long. The V end was cut by 1 base, the J end by 0 bases, with 13 bases between. Germline V gene sequence: CDR1 LGHNA, CDR2 YSLEER. The CDR3 DNA follows: TGCGCCAGCAGCCAAGCCTGGGTAAGGGGCTCTGGAAACACCATATATTTT. Translated: CASSQAWVRGSGNTIYF.

This chain links TRBV20-1 with TRBJ1-2, with D unresolved. The CDR3 is 13 amino acids. Trimming removed 3 bases at V and 6 bases at J, with 14 bases between. Looked up from germline, CDR1 is DFQATT and CDR2 is SNEGSKA (reference sequence). The chain's CDR3 is CSASIPGGNGYTF. The CDR3 region has the DNA TGCAGTGCTAGTATCCCGGGAGGGAATGGCTACACCTTC.